This entry concerns a single TCR beta chain. The sample comes from a study of blood T cell repertoires in COVID-19. Study-wide background: Acute and convalescent COVID-19 specimens originated in the United States, Italy and Spain. Nucleic acid was either cDNA or gDNA, and it came from T cells, B-cell-depleted T cells, or PBMCs.

V lost 1 base to trimming and J lost 4 bases; unmatched junction nucleotides: 8. Germline V CDR1 and CDR2: SGHRS, YFSETQ. This CDR3 spans 17 amino acids. Authors' methods: It was from reference gene primer amplification that nucleated cell counts were estimated. The method was immunoSEQ multiplex PCR; TCRdb's version includes in-frame clones alone and lacks a portion of them. V and J calls plus clone size are reproduced from that table; the DNA served to infer D and trimming. The data hold some 25,000 clones, with around 89% observed a single time. This receptor was taken from a man in his sixties or seventies with acute or convalescent COVID-19. Material for sequencing was peripheral blood. The chain is built from TRBV5-1 and TRBJ2-7; 13 positions agree with TRBD2. CDR3 sequence reads: CASSLSFGTSGTYEQYF. CDR3 bases: TGCGCCAGCAGCTTGTCCTTCGGGACTAGCGGGACATACGAGCAGTACTTC.